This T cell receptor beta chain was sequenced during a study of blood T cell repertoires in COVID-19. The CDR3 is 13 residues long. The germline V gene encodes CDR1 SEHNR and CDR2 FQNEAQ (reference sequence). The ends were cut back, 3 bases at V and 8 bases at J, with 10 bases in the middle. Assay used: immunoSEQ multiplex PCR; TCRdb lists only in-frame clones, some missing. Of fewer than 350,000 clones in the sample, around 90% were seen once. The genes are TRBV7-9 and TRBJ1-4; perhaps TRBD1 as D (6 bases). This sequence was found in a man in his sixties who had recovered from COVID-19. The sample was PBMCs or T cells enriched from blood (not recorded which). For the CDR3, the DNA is TGTGCCAGCAGCTTTCCTAGGGGGGAAAAACTGTTTTTT. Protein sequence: CASSFPRGEKLFF. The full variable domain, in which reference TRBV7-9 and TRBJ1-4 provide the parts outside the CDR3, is DTGVSQNPRHKITKRGQNVTFRCDPISEHNRLYWYRQTLGQGPEFLTYFQNEAQLEKSRLLSDRFSAERPKGSFSTLEIQRTEQGDSAMYLCASSFPRGEKLFFGSGTQLSVL.